The 12 T cell receptor beta chains listed next were all sequenced from one sample in a study of blood T cell repertoires in COVID-19. Generated by immunoSEQ multiplex PCR, the TCRdb table keeps only in-frame clones and is missing some. Among about 250,000 clones listed, around 90% were seen once. Input material: PBMCs or T cells enriched from blood (not recorded which). Receptors were obtained from a woman in her forties or fifties who had recovered from COVID-19.

About this clone itself: The junction departs from the called germline gene at one end, perhaps through a read error. The chain employs TRBV28 and TRBJ2-7, with 10 bases that match TRBD1. CDR1 and CDR2 from the germline V gene are MDHEN and SYDVKM. CDR3 length: 14 amino acids. The CDR3 region has the DNA TGTGCCAGCAGTTTGGGGGGGACAGGGGCCTTCGGGAACTTC. Protein sequence: CASSLGGTGAFGNF.

The chain recombines TRBV6-5 with TRBJ2-7, with D possibly being TRBD1 (6 bases). This CDR3 comprises 14 residues. The ends were cut back, 5 bases at V and 5 bases at J, with 16 bases in the middle. From germline, CDR1 is MNHEY and CDR2 SVGAGI. The CDR3: CASSTKGDRDEQYF. For the CDR3, the DNA is TGTGCCAGCAGTACAAAGGGGGACCGAGACGAGCAGTACTTC.

The rearrangement uses TRBV4-2 and TRBJ2-1; 8 positions agree with TRBD2. After removal of 0 bases from V and 5 bases from J, the junction contained 9 bases not matched to a gene. Germline assignment: CDR1 LGHNA and CDR2 YNFKEQ. The CDR3 runs to 17 residues. CDR3 loop: CASSQEIPGLVHNEQFF. DNA for the CDR3: TGTGCCAGCAGCCAAGAAATTCCGGGACTAGTACACAATGAGCAGTTCTTC.

The chain employs TRBV2 and TRBJ1-1, with D unclear. This CDR3 spans 17 amino acids. V lost 6 bases, J lost 0 bases, and 20 bases lay in between. Germline V gives CDR1 SNHLY, CDR2 FYNNEI. The DNA for the CDR3 is TGTGCCAGCAGCAAAAGACCCCTCGACTCGATGAACACTGAAGCTTTCTTT. Encoded protein: CASSKRPLDSMNTEAFF. Filled out from reference TRBV2 and TRBJ1-1, the complete variable domain reads EPEVTQTPSHQVTQMGQEVILRCVPISNHLYFYWYRQILGQKVEFLVSFYNNEISEKSEIFDDQFSVERPDGSNFTLKIRSTKLEDSAMYFCASSKRPLDSMNTEAFFGQGTRLTVV.

This chain's CDR3 is CASSLAGRYTEAFF. The CDR3 DNA is TGTGCCAGCAGCTTGGCAGGGAGGTACACTGAAGCTTTCTTT. This chain connects TRBV5-6 to TRBJ1-1; a weak D match, TRBD1 (5 bases). Trimming removed 0 bases from V and 3 bases from J, with 9 bases in between. The CDR3 is made up of 14 amino acids. Germline V gene lookup returns CDR1 SGHDT and CDR2 YYEEEE.

The chain employs TRBV4-1 and TRBJ1-1; TRBD1 matches 8 bases. The CDR3 sequence is 16 residues long. CDR1 and CDR2 from the germline V gene are MGHRA and YSYEKL. Unmatched junction bases numbered 12, after V lost 7 bases and J lost 2 bases. CDR3 sequence reads: CASTSRKGQANTEAFF. The CDR3 DNA follows: TGCGCCAGCACCTCAAGGAAGGGACAGGCAAACACTGAAGCTTTCTTT.

The chain has TRBV10-2 and TRBJ2-1; 9 bases agree with TRBD2. J gave up 5 bases and V 6 bases, and 11 bases lay outside the gene matches. The CDR3 consists of 16 residues. CDR1 and CDR2 from the germline V gene are WSHSY and SAAADI. The CDR3 sequence is CASRGDSGSHDNEQFF. Here the CDR3 DNA reads TGCGCCAGCAGAGGGGATAGCGGGAGTCATGACAATGAGCAGTTCTTC.

This chain uses TRBV5-1 with TRBJ2-5; D is possibly TRBD2 (5 bases). Germline CDR1 and CDR2: SGHRS and YFSETQ. V lost 0 bases to trimming and J lost 5 bases, with 14 bases between them. CDR3 size: 15 residues. The CDR3 DNA sequence: TGCGCCAGCAGCTTGGTAGGGCTAGCTGGGGAGACCCAGTACTTC. This translates into CASSLVGLAGETQYF.

On this clone: At one boundary the junction diverges from the germline segment, which might be a read error. The chain employs TRBV2 and TRBJ1-1; D possibly corresponds to TRBD1 (6 bases). The germline CDR1 and CDR2 sequences are SNHLY and FYNNEI. This CDR3 comprises 12 residues. CDR3 protein: CASLRQVTEAFF. Written as DNA, the CDR3 is TGTGCCAGTCTCAGACAGGTTACTGAGGCTTTCTTT.

The CDR3 DNA is TGTGCCACCAGCCGGGGAGATCAGCCCCAGCATTTT. Its protein is CATSRGDQPQHF. The chain is built from TRBV15 and TRBJ1-5; no definite D call. V dropped 5 bases and J dropped 5 bases, with 7 bases sitting between them. This CDR3 spans 12 amino acids. The germline V gene encodes CDR1 LNHNV and CDR2 YYDKDF (reference sequence).

This sequence joins TRBV4-1 and TRBJ2-1; 13 nucleotides align to TRBD2. Trimming cost V 3 bases and J 0 bases; bases outside gene matches: 5. CDR1 and CDR2 (germline): MGHRA, YSYEKL. CDR3 length: 18 residues. CDR3 sequence reads: CASSHEGTSGTSYNEQFF. CDR3 nucleotide sequence: TGCGCCAGCAGCCATGAAGGGACTAGCGGGACCTCCTACAATGAGCAGTTCTTC.

This chain connects TRBV15 to TRBJ2-1, with 9 positions matching TRBD2. The CDR3 is 17 amino acids. V trimming: 0 bases; J trimming: 3 bases; junction bases outside the gene matches: 6. Germline CDR1 LNHNV, CDR2 YYDKDF (reference sequence). As DNA, the CDR3 is TGTGCCACCAGCAGAGATCTAGTAGCGGGAGTCTACAATGAGCAGTTCTTC. Its protein product is CATSRDLVAGVYNEQFF.